This TCR beta chain stems from a study of blood T cells in healthy people across ages. With respect to this clonotype: The target antigen is unknown.

Whole-study findings and limits: As age increased, TCR beta diversity per million T cells fell in a roughly linear fashion.

A second PCR of about 6 to 11 cycles used a sample-barcoded 5' primer and a J-beta primer mix. Tagging of each cDNA molecule was performed by a template-switch adaptor with 12 random nucleotides. Every sample gave at least 2.5 million paired-end reads containing CDR3. TCRdb re-called the 5' RACE reads with MiXCR, one entry per CDR3 protein. Among some 760,000 distinct CDR3 sequences, roughly 25% were seen once, and the ten largest hold under 4.5%. The ends were cut back, 2 bases at V and 8 bases at J, with 9 bases in the middle. The CDR3 is 12 amino acids. Separately, the same data were catalogued under a study of T cells of mothers and their children. From that paper: The study obtained over 8.5 million TCR beta CDR3 reads per mother and around 3 million per child.

This rearrangement joins TRBV12-3 or TRBV12-4 to TRBJ1-2, with D unresolved. The clonotype was recovered from a boy aged 5-17 years in good health. Sequencing was carried out using blood. CDR3 loop: CASSLPQRGYTF. The CDR3 nucleotides are TGTGCCAGCAGTTTACCCCAAAGAGGCTACACCTTC.